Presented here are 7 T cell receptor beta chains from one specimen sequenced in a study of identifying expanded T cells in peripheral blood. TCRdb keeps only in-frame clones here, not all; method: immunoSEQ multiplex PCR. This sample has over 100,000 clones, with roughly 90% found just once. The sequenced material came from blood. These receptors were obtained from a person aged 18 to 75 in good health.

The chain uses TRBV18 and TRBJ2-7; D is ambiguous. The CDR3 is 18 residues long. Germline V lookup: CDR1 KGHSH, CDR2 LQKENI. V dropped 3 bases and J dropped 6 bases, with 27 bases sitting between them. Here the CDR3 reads CASSPTLPARPAEVEQYF. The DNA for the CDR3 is TGTGCCAGCTCACCTACATTACCGGCCCGGCCCGCTGAGGTCGAGCAGTACTTC. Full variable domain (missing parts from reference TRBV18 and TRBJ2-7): NAGVMQNPRHLVRRRGQEARLRCSPMKGHSHVYWYRQLPEEGLKFMVYLQKENIIDESGMPKERFSAEFPKEGPSILRIQQVVRGDSAAYFCASSPTLPARPAEVEQYFGPGTRLTVT.

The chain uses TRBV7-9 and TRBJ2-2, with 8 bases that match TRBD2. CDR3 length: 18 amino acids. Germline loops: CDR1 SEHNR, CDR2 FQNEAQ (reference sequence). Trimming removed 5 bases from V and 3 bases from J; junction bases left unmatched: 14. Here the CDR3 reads CASSPIGSGRGDTGELFF. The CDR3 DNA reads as TGTGCCAGCAGCCCCATCGGATCTGGGCGGGGGGACACCGGGGAGCTGTTTTTT.

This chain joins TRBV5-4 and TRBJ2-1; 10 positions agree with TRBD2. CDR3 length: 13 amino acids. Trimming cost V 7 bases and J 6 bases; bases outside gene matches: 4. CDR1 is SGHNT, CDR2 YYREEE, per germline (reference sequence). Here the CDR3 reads CASEREGFNEQFF. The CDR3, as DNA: TGTGCCAGCGAGCGGGAGGGCTTCAATGAGCAGTTCTTC.

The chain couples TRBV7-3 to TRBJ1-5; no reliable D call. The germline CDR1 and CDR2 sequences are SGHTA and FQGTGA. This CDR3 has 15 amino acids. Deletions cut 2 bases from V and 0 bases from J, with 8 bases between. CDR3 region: CASSLSGYSNQPQHF. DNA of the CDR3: TGTGCCAGCAGCTTATCGGGGTATAGCAATCAGCCCCAGCATTTT.

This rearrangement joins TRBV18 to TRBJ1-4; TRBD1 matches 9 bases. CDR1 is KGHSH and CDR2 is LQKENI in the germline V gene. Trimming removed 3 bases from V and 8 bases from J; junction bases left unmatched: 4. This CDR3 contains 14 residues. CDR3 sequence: CASSPQDRGEKLFF. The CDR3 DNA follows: TGTGCCAGCTCACCCCAGGACAGGGGAGAAAAACTGTTTTTT.

CDR3 bases: TGTGCCAGCAGTTTCCGGGACAGGGGATACGAAAACACTGAAGCTTTCTTT. Protein sequence: CASSFRDRGYENTEAFF. This rearrangement joins TRBV28 to TRBJ1-1, with TRBD1 matching 10 bases. V was clipped by 3 bases and J by 2 bases; unmatched bases: 9. Germline V CDR1 and CDR2: MDHEN, SYDVKM. The CDR3 runs 17 residues.

The CDR3 region is CAWSVKVIQYF. For the CDR3, the DNA is TGTGCCTGGAGTGTCAAGGTTATCCAGTATTTT. The chain carries TRBV30 and TRBJ2-3; no definite D call. The CDR3 runs 11 residues. The V and J ends lost 0 bases and 12 bases respectively, with 10 bases between them. Per germline, CDR1 GTSNPN and CDR2 SVGIG (reference sequence).